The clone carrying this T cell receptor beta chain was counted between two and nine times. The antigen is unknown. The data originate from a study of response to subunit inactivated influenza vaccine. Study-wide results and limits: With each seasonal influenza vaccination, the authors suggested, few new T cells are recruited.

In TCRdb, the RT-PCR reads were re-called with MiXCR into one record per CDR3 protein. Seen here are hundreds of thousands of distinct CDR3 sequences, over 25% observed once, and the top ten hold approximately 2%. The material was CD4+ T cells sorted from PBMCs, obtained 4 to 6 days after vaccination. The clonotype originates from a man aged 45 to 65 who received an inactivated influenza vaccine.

The CDR3 nucleotides read TGCGCCAGCAGCTTGGACAGGGTTTTCTACGAGCAGTACTTC. Protein product: CASSLDRVFYEQYF. The gene calls are TRBV5-1 and TRBJ2-7; TRBD1 might be the D (6 bases). V shed 0 bases and J shed 3 bases, with 10 bases lying between them. The CDR3 length is 14 residues. Germline CDR1 and CDR2: SGHRS and YFSETQ.